Below, 4 T cell receptor beta chains from the same sample are listed, as sequenced in a study of Ad26.COV2.S vaccination and SARS-CoV-2 variants. Treatment: over 15 received Ad26.COV2.S at low or high dose, single or two shots; about five received placebo; per-sample allocation not given. Day 63 following the first vaccine or placebo injection was when the samples were taken. Clones were read by immunoSEQ multiplex PCR, and TCRdb kept only the in-frame ones, dropping some. The repertoire holds 350,000 to 600,000 clones, with nearly 90% as singletons. This specimen consisted of peripheral blood, obtained in a trial of Ad26.COV2.S vaccine versus placebo. Receptors originate from a person aged 18 to 59 who received the Ad26.COV2.S COVID-19 vaccine or a placebo.

This clone was counted once. V gene TRBV27 combines with J gene TRBJ2-7; 10 nucleotides line up with TRBD1. From germline, CDR1 is MNHEY and CDR2 SMNVEV (reference sequence). This CDR3 region has 14 residues. The junction had 9 bases not matched to a gene; V was cut back by 8 bases and J by 5 bases. The CDR3 is CASGKTGGFDEQYF. The DNA of the CDR3 is TGTGCCAGCGGAAAGACAGGGGGCTTCGACGAGCAGTACTTC.

V is TRBV2 and J is TRBJ1-2; possible D gene TRBD1, 5 bases. The V gene's germline CDR1 is SNHLY and CDR2 FYNNEI. CDR3 size: 13 residues. The V end lost 8 bases, the J end lost 4 bases, and 14 bases lay between the germline ends. The CDR3: CASLVQESYGYTF. As DNA, the CDR3 is TGTGCCAGCCTGGTACAGGAATCCTATGGCTACACCTTC.

This CDR3 reads CASTPPGGIGQPQHF. The CDR3 DNA reads TGTGCCAGCACTCCGCCCGGGGGAATCGGTCAGCCCCAGCATTTT. This chain connects TRBV2 to TRBJ1-5; TRBD1 might be the D (5 bases). CDR1 and CDR2 from the germline V gene are SNHLY and FYNNEI. The V gene lost 7 bases and the J gene lost 6 bases, with 19 bases spanning the gap. This CDR3 region has 15 residues.

The V call is TRBV3-1 (or the pseudogene TRBV3-2), the J call TRBJ2-7, with no clear D. V was trimmed by 8 bases and J by 1 base, leaving 15 bases between them. The CDR3 contains 14 residues. Germline CDR1 and CDR2: LGHDT and YNNKEL (reference sequence). The CDR3 bases are TGTGCCAGCGGCCGACTGGCGCCATCCTACGAGCAGTACTTC. Residues: CASGRLAPSYEQYF.